This passage covers 27 T cell receptor beta chains from one sample sequenced in a study of blood T cell repertoires in COVID-19. Clones were read by immunoSEQ multiplex PCR, and TCRdb kept only the in-frame ones, dropping some. The sample yields about 330,000 clones, 85% to 90% seen once. Sequenced sample: peripheral blood. All receptors come from a woman in her 50s with active or convalescent COVID-19.

The chain carries TRBV18 and TRBJ2-7, with TRBD2 matching over 13 bases. CDR3 size: 15 residues. Germline CDR1 KGHSH, CDR2 LQKENI. V dropped 5 bases and J dropped 6; count of bases not matched to a gene: 7. As DNA, the CDR3 is TGTGCCAGCTCAAGCGGACTAGCGGGAGCGGTCGAGCAGTACTTC. Translated: CASSSGLAGAVEQYF.

The V and J genes are TRBV19 and TRBJ2-7; 8 nucleotides align to TRBD2. Looked up from germline, CDR1 is LNHDA and CDR2 is SQIVND (reference sequence). The CDR3 covers 14 residues. Trimming at V came to 6 bases and at J to 4 bases, leaving 8 bases not matched to a gene. CDR3 bases: TGTGCCAGTAGGGGCAACGGGGGGGAATACGAGCAGTACTTC. As protein: CASRGNGGEYEQYF.

CDR3 DNA: TGTGCCAGTGCCCGAGGGGGCGCCAATCAGCCCCAGCATTTT. Its translation is CASARGGANQPQHF. The chain links TRBV19 to TRBJ1-5, with 7 positions matching TRBD1. Trimming removed 8 bases from V and 3 bases from J; junction bases left unmatched: 7. The CDR3 consists of 14 residues. CDR1 and CDR2 from the germline V gene are LNHDA and SQIVND (reference sequence).

The chain joins TRBV19 to TRBJ2-2; TRBD1 matches 11 bases. CDR3 length equals 16 residues. Germline V gene sequence: CDR1 LNHDA, CDR2 SQIVND (reference sequence). With V trimmed by 5 bases and J by 7 bases, 9 bases remained unmatched. The CDR3 region is CASSHPGQGAIGELFF. CDR3 coding DNA: TGTGCCAGTAGTCACCCAGGACAGGGGGCGATCGGGGAGCTGTTTTTT.

V and J are TRBV7-8 and TRBJ2-7; 8 bases align to TRBD1. V lost 5 bases, J lost 3 bases, and 3 bases stayed unmatched. The CDR3 has 13 amino acids. Germline V CDR1 and CDR2: SGHVS, FQNEAQ. CDR3 DNA: TGTGCCAGCAGCCTGGGACAGGTCTACGAGCAGTACTTC. The encoded protein is CASSLGQVYEQYF.

This clone was counted only a few times. V is TRBV7-2 and J is TRBJ1-1; D remains unclear. The CDR3 covers 14 residues. The V gene lost 5 bases and the J gene lost 4 bases, with 14 bases spanning the gap. Germline V gene data show CDR1 as SGHTA and CDR2 as FQGNSA. This CDR3 reads CASSPEVALTEAFF. The CDR3, as DNA: TGTGCCAGCAGCCCCGAGGTAGCACTCACTGAAGCTTTCTTT.

This chain uses TRBV3-1 (or the pseudogene TRBV3-2) with TRBJ2-7, with TRBD2 matching over 7 bases. Trimming removed 0 bases from V and 2 bases from J; junction bases left unmatched: 13. The germline gives CDR1 LGHDT, CDR2 YNNKEL (reference sequence). The CDR3 covers 18 residues. The CDR3 sequence is CASSQDPATSVITYEQYF. For the CDR3, the DNA is TGTGCCAGCAGCCAAGATCCCGCCACTAGCGTCATAACCTACGAGCAGTACTTC.

The chain is built from TRBV18 and TRBJ1-2; 11 bases align to TRBD1. The CDR3 runs 14 residues. With 5 bases clipped from V and 4 bases from J, the junction kept 3 bases outside the gene matches. Germline assignment: CDR1 KGHSH and CDR2 LQKENI. The CDR3 DNA reads TGTGCCAGCTCAGTGGACAGGGGGCCCTATGGCTACACCTTC. It specifies CASSVDRGPYGYTF.

V usage is TRBV2 and J usage is TRBJ2-4; 10 bases fit TRBD2. V dropped 3 bases and J dropped 6; count of bases not matched to a gene: 8. Germline V gives CDR1 SNHLY, CDR2 FYNNEI. The CDR3 sequence is 16 residues long. The CDR3 region is CASSDASSGRINIQYF. Written as DNA, the CDR3 is TGTGCCAGCAGTGACGCTTCTAGCGGGAGAATAAACATTCAGTACTTC.

V gene TRBV6-4 combines with J gene TRBJ1-5; 9 nucleotides agree with TRBD1. The CDR3 has 16 residues. Germline V gene data show CDR1 as MRHNA and CDR2 as SNTAGT. V gave up 7 bases and J gave up 7 bases; unmatched junction bases: 14. In DNA form, the CDR3 reads TGTGCCAGCAATGGTCCCAAAGGGACAGGGAGGCAGCCCCAGCATTTT. Translating it yields CASNGPKGTGRQPQHF.

The gene calls are TRBV19 and TRBJ1-4, with D hard to call. V was trimmed by 7 bases and J by 2 bases, leaving 11 bases between them. CDR1 and CDR2 from the germline V gene are LNHDA and SQIVND (reference sequence). The CDR3 length is 14 residues. In DNA form, the CDR3 reads TGTGCCAGTACCCTGGGAGTGACTAATGAAAAACTGTTTTTT. Translating it yields CASTLGVTNEKLFF.

V is TRBV28 and J is TRBJ2-7; TRBD1 aligns across 10 bases. Germline V CDR1 and CDR2: MDHEN, SYDVKM. The CDR3 spans 13 residues. With 7 bases clipped from V and 4 bases from J, the junction kept 4 bases outside the gene matches. Here the CDR3 reads CASTPGQGYEQYF. The DNA for the CDR3 is TGTGCCAGCACCCCGGGACAGGGGTACGAGCAGTACTTC. The full variable domain, its missing parts supplied by reference TRBV28 and TRBJ2-7, is DVKVTQSSRYLVKRTGEKVFLECVQDMDHENMFWYRQDPGLGLRLIYFSYDVKMKEKGDIPEGYSVSREKKERFSLILESASTNQTSMYLCASTPGQGYEQYFGPGTRLTVT.

The chain joins TRBV5-1 to TRBJ1-2, with 8 bases lining up with TRBD1. The trim removed 0 bases at V and 5 bases at J, leaving 6 bases unmatched. Looked up from germline, CDR1 is SGHRS and CDR2 is YFSETQ. This CDR3 spans 15 amino acids. This chain's CDR3 is CASSLEGQAIYGYTF. CDR3 sequence (DNA): TGCGCCAGCAGCTTGGAGGGACAGGCCATATATGGCTACACCTTC.

V gene TRBV21-1 combines with J gene TRBJ2-7; the table's TRBD1 call for D was not verified on the DNA. TRBV21-1 is assigned pseudogene status. This CDR3 is built from 15 residues. CDR3 in amino acids: CASSIGQQGEYEQYF. The CDR3 DNA reads TGTGCCAGCAGCATAGGCCAACAGGGAGAGTACGAGCAGTACTTC.

This clone was recorded a few times. The rearrangement uses TRBV7-6 and TRBJ2-1; a possible D gene is TRBD2 (6 bases). Germline values: CDR1 SGHVS, CDR2 FNYEAQ. V was shortened by 5 bases and J by 0 bases, with 14 bases between the two germline ends. The CDR3 runs 16 residues. CDR3 coding DNA: TGTGCCAGCAGCCCGAGTTTCGGGAGCTCCTACAATGAGCAGTTCTTC. It specifies CASSPSFGSSYNEQFF.

The chain is built from TRBV7-6 and TRBJ1-2, with 10 nucleotides matching TRBD1. V lost 4 bases and J lost 6; bases outside the gene matches: 11. The CDR3 is 16 amino acids. Germline V CDR1 and CDR2: SGHVS, FNYEAQ. The CDR3 region is CASSSTSAGTGDGYTF. CDR3 in DNA: TGTGCCAGCAGCTCGACCTCGGCCGGGACAGGGGATGGCTACACCTTC. Combining the CDR3 with reference TRBV7-6 and TRBJ1-2 gives the whole variable domain GAGVSQSPRYKVTKRGQDVALRCDPISGHVSLYWYRQALGQGPEFLTYFNYEAQQDKSGLPNDRFSAERPEGSISTLTIQRTEQRDSAMYRCASSSTSAGTGDGYTFGSGTRLTVV.

The chain has TRBV6-2 or TRBV6-3 and TRBJ1-1; D not resolved. Germline V lookup: CDR1 MNHEY, CDR2 SVGEGT. The V gene lost 2 bases and the J gene lost 8 bases, with 6 bases spanning the gap. CDR3 size: 11 residues. CDR3: CASSYLREAFF. The CDR3 DNA reads as TGTGCCAGCAGTTACCTCAGAGAAGCTTTCTTT.

The rearrangement links TRBV2 to TRBJ1-1; possibly TRBD1 for D (5 bases). CDR1 SNHLY and CDR2 FYNNEI come from the germline V gene. The length of the CDR3 is 13 residues. The germline V and J ends were trimmed by 6 bases and 1 base, with 9 bases remaining between them. CDR3 sequence: CASRGLPNTEAFF. The DNA of the CDR3 is TGTGCCAGCAGGGGACTTCCGAACACTGAAGCTTTCTTT.

This clone has only one observation. This chain connects TRBV7-2 to TRBJ2-7, with D maybe TRBD1 (6 bases). Germline V lookup: CDR1 SGHTA, CDR2 FQGNSA. With 5 bases removed from V and 2 bases from J, the gap between germline ends came to 16 bases. The CDR3 spans 15 residues. The CDR3 DNA is TGTGCCAGCAGCCCCCGGACAGCCACTACCTACGAGCAGTACTTC. Translating it yields CASSPRTATTYEQYF.

The rearrangement joins TRBV29-1 to TRBJ1-2; TRBD1 agrees at 7 bases. The CDR3 runs to 15 residues. CDR1 SQVTM and CDR2 ANQGSEA come from the germline V gene. Germline trimming cut 4 bases from V and 9 bases from J; bases unmatched to any gene: 17. DNA for the CDR3: TGCAGCGTTGGAGGGACAGCCTTACTTCCCTTTCGCTACACCTTC. It encodes CSVGGTALLPFRYTF.

In its sample, this clone was seen a few times. The chain carries TRBV4-3 and TRBJ1-5; D is unresolved. The CDR3 spans 13 residues. Trimming shortened V by 0 bases and J by 6 bases, and 6 bases separated the two germline ends. Germline CDR1 is LGHNA and CDR2 is YSLEER. CDR3 in DNA: TGCGCCAGCAGCCAAGATTGGAGTCAGCCCCAGCATTTT. Translating gives CASSQDWSQPQHF.

The chain couples TRBV11-3 to TRBJ2-7; a weak D match, TRBD1 (6 bases). This CDR3 is 16 amino acids long. Trimming removed 5 bases at V and 1 base at J, with 18 bases between. The germline CDR1 and CDR2 sequences are SGHNT and YENEEA. The CDR3 loop is CASSQGSGAPSYEQYF. CDR3 coding DNA: TGTGCCAGCAGCCAGGGGTCAGGGGCCCCGTCCTACGAGCAGTACTTC.

Of note for this clone: Relative to the germline gene, one junction end is altered; a read error may explain this. This chain joins TRBV6-1 and TRBJ2-7; 10 bases map to TRBD1. Germline V lookup: CDR1 MNHNS, CDR2 SASEGT. CDR3 length: 18 residues. In DNA form, the CDR3 reads TGTGCCAGCAGAGAAGGAGTTGGAGGTGGACAGGGGGTTTACGAGCAGTACTTC. Translating gives CASREGVGGGQGVYEQYF.

This chain links TRBV9 with TRBJ2-2, with 7 bases matching TRBD2. This CDR3 region has 15 residues. V shed 4 bases and J 7 bases; nucleotides not matched to a gene: 10. Germline V gene lookup returns CDR1 SGDLS and CDR2 YYNGEE. CDR3 coding DNA: TGTGCCAGCAGCAGGTGGGAGGGCCCAATCGGGGAGCTGTTTTTT. Protein sequence: CASSRWEGPIGELFF.

This clone was detected once. The chain carries TRBV5-1 and TRBJ1-3, with TRBD1 identical over 9 bases. Germline V gene sequence: CDR1 SGHRS, CDR2 YFSETQ. The J segment lost 0 bases and the V segment lost 5 bases, leaving 9 bases of the junction unmatched. The CDR3 sequence is 17 residues long. CDR3 protein: CASRQGTGYFSGNTIYF. The CDR3 region has the DNA TGCGCCAGCAGGCAAGGGACAGGGTACTTCTCTGGAAACACCATATATTTT.

The V and J genes are TRBV19 and TRBJ1-1; D remains unclear. The V end was cut by 3 bases, the J end by 2 bases, with 16 bases between. The V gene's germline CDR1 is LNHDA and CDR2 SQIVND (reference sequence). The CDR3 is 16 amino acids. The CDR3 here is CASSIYRGLRNTEAFF. The CDR3 DNA is TGTGCCAGTAGTATTTACCGCGGGCTCAGAAACACTGAAGCTTTCTTT.

The chain combines TRBV5-4 with TRBJ2-3; 14 positions match TRBD2. Trimming cost V 4 bases and J 3 bases; bases outside gene matches: 4. Germline CDR1 is SGHNT and CDR2 is YYREEE (reference sequence). The CDR3 length is 16 residues. The CDR3 nucleotides read TGTGCCAGCAGCCCCGGGACTAGCGGGAGAACAGATACGCAGTATTTT. Translating it yields CASSPGTSGRTDTQYF.